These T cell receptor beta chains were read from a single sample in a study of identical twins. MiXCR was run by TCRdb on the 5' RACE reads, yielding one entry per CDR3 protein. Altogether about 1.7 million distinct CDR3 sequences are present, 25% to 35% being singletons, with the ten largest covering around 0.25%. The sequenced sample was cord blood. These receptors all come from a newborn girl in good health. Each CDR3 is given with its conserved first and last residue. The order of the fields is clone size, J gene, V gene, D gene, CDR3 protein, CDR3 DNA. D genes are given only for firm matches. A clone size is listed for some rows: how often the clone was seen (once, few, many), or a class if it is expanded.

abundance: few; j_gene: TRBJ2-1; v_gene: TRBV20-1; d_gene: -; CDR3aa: CSASSVPEFF; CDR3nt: TGCAGTGCTAGTTCTGTTCCGGAGTTCTTC
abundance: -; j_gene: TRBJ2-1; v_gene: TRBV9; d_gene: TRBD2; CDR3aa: CASSVGIPTSGGASHNEQFF; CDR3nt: TGTGCCAGCAGCGTAGGAATCCCGACTAGCGGGGGGGCTAGCCACAATGAGCAGTTCTTC
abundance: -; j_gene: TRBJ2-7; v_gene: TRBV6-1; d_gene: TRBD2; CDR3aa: CASSPTSGYSYEQYF; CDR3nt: TGTGCCAGCAGCCCGACTAGCGGGTACTCCTACGAGCAGTACTTC
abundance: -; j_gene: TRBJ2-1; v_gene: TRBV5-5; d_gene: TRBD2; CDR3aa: CASSFPGLAHNEQFF; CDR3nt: TGTGCCAGCAGCTTCCCTGGACTAGCGCACAATGAGCAGTTCTTC
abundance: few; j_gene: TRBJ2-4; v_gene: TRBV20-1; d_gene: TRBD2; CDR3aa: CSARDRLAGPLAKNIQYF; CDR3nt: TGCAGTGCTAGAGATCGACTAGCGGGGCCCTTAGCCAAAAACATTCAGTACTTC
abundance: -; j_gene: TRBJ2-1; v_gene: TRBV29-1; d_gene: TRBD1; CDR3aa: CSVERDRYNEQFF; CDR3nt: TGCAGCGTTGAAAGGGACAGGTACAATGAGCAGTTCTTC
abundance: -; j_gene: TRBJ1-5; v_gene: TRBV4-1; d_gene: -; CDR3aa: CASSQDEGYSNQPQHF; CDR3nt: TGCGCCAGCAGCCAAGATGAGGGTTATAGCAATCAGCCCCAGCATTTT
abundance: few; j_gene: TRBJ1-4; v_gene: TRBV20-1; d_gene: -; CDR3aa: CSAYVLNGEKLFF; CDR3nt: TGCAGTGCTTATGTGTTAAACGGTGAAAAACTGTTTTTT
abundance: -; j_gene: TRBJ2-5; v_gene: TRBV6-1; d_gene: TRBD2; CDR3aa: CASSEPYRWSGGETQYF; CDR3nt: TGTGCCAGCAGTGAACCCTATCGTTGGAGCGGGGGTGAGACCCAGTACTTC
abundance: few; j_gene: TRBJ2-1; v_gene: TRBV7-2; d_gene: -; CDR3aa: CASSGGRRSFSVEQFF; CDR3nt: TGTGCCAGCAGTGGTGGTAGGAGATCGTTCTCGGTCGAGCAGTTCTTC
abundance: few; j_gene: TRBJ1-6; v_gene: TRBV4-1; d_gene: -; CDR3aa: CASSSGDIQGPLHF; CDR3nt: TGCGCCAGCAGCTCCGGGGACATTCAAGGTCCCCTCCACTTT
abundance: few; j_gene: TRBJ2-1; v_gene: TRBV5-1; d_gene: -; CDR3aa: CASSLESLVINEQFF; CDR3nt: TGCGCCAGCAGCTTGGAATCCCTAGTTATAAATGAGCAGTTCTTC
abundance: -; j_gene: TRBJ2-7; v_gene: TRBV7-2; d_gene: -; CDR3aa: CAGSINIGSSYEQYF; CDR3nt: TGTGCCGGCAGCATAAACATCGGGAGTTCCTACGAGCAGTACTTC
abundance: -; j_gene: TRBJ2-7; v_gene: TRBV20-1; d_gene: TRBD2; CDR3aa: CSARFSGGLSYNEQYF; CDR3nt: TGCAGTGCTAGGTTTAGCGGGGGCCTCTCCTACAATGAGCAGTACTTC
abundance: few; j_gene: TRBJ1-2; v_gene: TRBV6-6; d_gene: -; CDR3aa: CASSYSAAANYGYTF; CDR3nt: TGTGCCAGCAGTTACTCAGCAGCTGCTAACTATGGCTACACCTTC
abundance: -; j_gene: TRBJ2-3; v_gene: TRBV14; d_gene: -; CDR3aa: CASSPGYPSTDTQYF; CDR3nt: TGTGCCAGCAGCCCTGGCTACCCAAGCACAGATACGCAGTATTTT
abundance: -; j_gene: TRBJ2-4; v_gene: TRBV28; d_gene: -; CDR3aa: CASSIQGSKNIQYF; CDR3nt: TGTGCCAGCAGTATTCAGGGCTCCAAAAACATTCAGTACTTC
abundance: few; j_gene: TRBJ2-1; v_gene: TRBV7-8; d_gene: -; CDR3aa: CASSLVRARTYNEQFF; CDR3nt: TGTGCCAGCAGCTTAGTACGAGCAAGGACCTACAATGAGCAGTTCTTC
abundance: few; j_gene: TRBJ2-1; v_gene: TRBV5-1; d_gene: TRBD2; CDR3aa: CASSVSGGSFYNEQFF; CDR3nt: TGCGCCAGCAGTGTGAGCGGGGGTTCCTTCTACAATGAGCAGTTCTTC